What follows are 20 T cell receptor beta chains derived from one specimen sequenced in a study of vaccination and CD4 T cells after COVID-19. No antigen is known for these receptors. Treatment noted: approximately 10-day PBMC culture with coronavirus spike peptide pools or control peptides (ViraFEST assay). Sequencing of DNA taken from cultured CD4+ T cells relied on the Oncomine TCR Beta short-read assay. Each CDR3 protein is one row after TCRdb ran MiXCR on the PCR reads. This sample has 15,000 or so distinct CDR3 sequences, with 35% to 45% found just once. Specimen: cultured CD4+ T cells from blood. These receptors originate from a human donor with COVID-19.

This clonotype has just a few counts. The V and J genes are TRBV7-2 and TRBJ2-3, with 8 bases matching TRBD1. The germline V gene encodes CDR1 SGHTA and CDR2 FQGNSA. With 1 base clipped from V and 2 bases from J, the junction kept 8 bases outside the gene matches. This CDR3 is built from 17 residues. DNA for the CDR3: TGTGCCAGCAGCTTAGGTTCGGCAGGGGGCGTCACAGATACGCAGTATTTT. Protein product: CASSLGSAGGVTDTQYF. The variable domain in full, with the rest retrieved from reference TRBV7-2 and TRBJ2-3, is GAGVSQSPSNKVTEKGKDVELRCDPISGHTALYWYRQSLGQGLEFLIYFQGNSAPDKSGLPSDRFSAERTGGSVSTLTIQRTQQEDSAVYLCASSLGSAGGVTDTQYFGPGTRLTVL.

The V gene is TRBV7-3, the J gene TRBJ2-1, with D possibly TRBD2 on 5 matching bases. V was pared by 5 bases and J by 1 base, with 12 bases between. The CDR3 consists of 15 residues. CDR1 and CDR2 from the germline V gene are SGHTA and FQGTGA. As DNA, the CDR3 is TGTGCCAGCAGCCTTAGCGTTTTTTCCTACAATGAGCAGTTCTTC. Translated, it gives CASSLSVFSYNEQFF.

Only one count was recorded for this clonotype. The chain carries TRBV5-1 and TRBJ1-2, with TRBD1 as a possible D gene (6 bases). V lost 4 bases, J lost 7 bases, and 14 bases lay in between. Germline CDR1 and CDR2: SGHRS and YFSETQ. CDR3 length equals 13 residues. CDR3 protein: CASSTEGQFGYTF. The CDR3 DNA reads TGCGCCAGCAGCACGGAAGGACAGTTTGGCTACACCTTC.

This chain connects TRBV28 to TRBJ1-2; the D is unclear. V was cut by 3 bases and J by 5 bases, with 10 bases left in between. CDR1 and CDR2 (germline): MDHEN, SYDVKM. The CDR3 covers 13 residues. The CDR3 coding sequence is TGTGCCAGCAGTTTTGGGCAGACGTATGGCTACACCTTC. This encodes CASSFGQTYGYTF.

V is TRBV20-1 and J is TRBJ2-5, with TRBD2 matching 15 bases. CDR1 DFQATT and CDR2 SNEGSKA come from the germline V gene (reference sequence). The CDR3 has 15 residues. The trim removed 3 bases at V and 4 bases at J, leaving 3 bases unmatched. The CDR3 reads CSASPGLAGGETQYF. CDR3 DNA sequence: TGCAGTGCTAGCCCGGGACTAGCGGGGGGAGAGACCCAGTACTTC.

V usage is TRBV24-1 and J usage is TRBJ2-1; 7 nucleotides match TRBD2. Per germline, CDR1 KGHDR and CDR2 SFDVKD. This CDR3 is 16 amino acids long. V lost 5 bases and J lost 0; bases outside the gene matches: 6. CDR3 protein: CATSGRGGSSYNEQFF. In DNA, the CDR3 is TGTGCCACCAGTGGACGCGGGGGTAGCTCCTACAATGAGCAGTTCTTC.

This clonotype was seen a few times. The J gene is TRBJ2-1, the V gene TRBV20-1; D gene ambiguous. Per the germline V gene, CDR1 is DFQATT and CDR2 is SNEGSKA (reference sequence). This CDR3 has 14 residues. The CDR3 spells CRAEARRANNEQFF. CDR3 nucleotide sequence: TGCAGAGCCGAAGCGCGAAGGGCCAACAATGAGCAGTTCTTC.

This clonotype was counted between two and nine times. The chain employs TRBV2 and TRBJ1-5; D remains unclear. The germline V gene has CDR1 SNHLY and CDR2 FYNNEI. The length of the CDR3 is 16 residues. Trimming left V 4 bases short and J 0 bases short, with 13 bases between. The CDR3 sequence is CASSGGGRYSNQPQHF. In DNA form, the CDR3 reads TGTGCCAGCAGTGGAGGAGGCCGGTATAGCAATCAGCCCCAGCATTTT.

This chain uses TRBV20-1 with TRBJ1-1, with 10 positions matching TRBD1. The CDR3 loop spans 13 amino acids. Germline V gives CDR1 DFQATT, CDR2 SNEGSKA (reference sequence). Trimming took 2 bases from V and 5 from J; bases not matched to a gene: 2. CDR3 residues: CSARRTGGTEAFF. DNA of the CDR3: TGCAGTGCTAGAAGGACAGGGGGGACTGAAGCTTTCTTT.

The chain links TRBV2 to TRBJ2-2; a possible D gene is TRBD2 (5 bases). Germline CDR1 reads SNHLY; CDR2 reads FYNNEI. This CDR3 spans 15 amino acids. Trimming left V 2 bases short and J 0 bases short, with 7 bases between. CDR3 protein: CASSETRPNTGELFF. CDR3 coding DNA: TGTGCCAGCAGTGAAACTAGACCGAACACCGGGGAGCTGTTTTTT. Drawing the rest from reference TRBV2 and TRBJ2-2, the complete variable domain is EPEVTQTPSHQVTQMGQEVILRCVPISNHLYFYWYRQILGQKVEFLVSFYNNEISEKSEIFDDQFSVERPDGSNFTLKIRSTKLEDSAMYFCASSETRPNTGELFFGEGSRLTVL.

The chain has TRBV20-1 and TRBJ2-5, with D unclear. Between the trimmed V and J ends, which lost 6 bases and 4 bases, there was a span of 12 bases. The CDR3 runs to 12 residues. The germline V gene has CDR1 DFQATT and CDR2 SNEGSKA (reference sequence). CDR3 residues: CSAPPPGETQYF. For the CDR3, the DNA is TGCAGTGCCCCCCCACCTGGAGAGACCCAGTACTTC.

This clonotype has more than one count but fewer than ten. This chain uses TRBV21-1 with TRBJ1-1; TRBD1, the table's D call, lacks a check against the DNA. TRBV21-1 is a documented pseudogene. The CDR3 runs 15 residues. CDR3 sequence reads: CASSKVTDQNTEAFF. The CDR3 region has the DNA TGTGCCAGCAGCAAAGTGACAGACCAGAACACTGAAGCTTTCTTT.

The chain links TRBV12-3 or TRBV12-4 to TRBJ1-6, with D possibly being TRBD1 (5 bases). CDR3 size: 15 residues. The germline V and J ends were trimmed by 5 bases and 6 bases, with 14 bases remaining between them. The CDR3 nucleotides read TGTGCCAGCAGTACCGGGACGGAAATTAATTCACCCCTCCACTTT. Translation gives CASSTGTEINSPLHF.

The chain couples TRBV5-1 to TRBJ1-2; 8 bases agree with TRBD1. CDR3 size: 14 residues. V dropped 3 bases and J dropped 3; count of bases not matched to a gene: 4. Germline assignment: CDR1 SGHRS and CDR2 YFSETQ. The CDR3, as DNA: TGCGCCAGCAGCTCGGGGGGACAGGACTATGGCTACACCTTC. It yields the protein CASSSGGQDYGYTF.

Only a few counts were recorded for this clonotype. The genes are TRBV7-6 and TRBJ1-5, with D possibly being TRBD1 (5 bases). The ends were cut back, 0 bases at V and 7 bases at J, with 10 bases in the middle. This CDR3 has 14 amino acids. Germline V CDR1 and CDR2: SGHVS, FNYEAQ. This CDR3 reads CASSLASGEQPQHF. The CDR3 DNA sequence: TGTGCCAGCAGCTTAGCGTCGGGGGAACAGCCCCAGCATTTT.

This chain joins TRBV6-1 and TRBJ2-7; TRBD1 might be the D (6 bases). V was clipped by 7 bases and J by 0 bases, with 16 bases between them. The CDR3 has 15 amino acids. Germline V gene sequence: CDR1 MNHNS, CDR2 SASEGT. DNA for the CDR3: TGTGCCAGCACCCTCAGTACAGGGAGCTCCTACGAGCAGTACTTC. It translates to CASTLSTGSSYEQYF.

This clonotype was found a few times. The rearrangement uses TRBV20-1 and TRBJ2-3, with 9 bases matching TRBD2. From germline, CDR1 is DFQATT and CDR2 SNEGSKA (reference sequence). J gave up 4 bases and V 0 bases, and 5 bases lay outside the gene matches. The CDR3 sequence is 15 residues long. In DNA, the CDR3 is TGCAGTGCTAGAGATCCAGCGGGGGGCCCAGATACGCAGTATTTT. Protein product: CSARDPAGGPDTQYF.

J is TRBJ2-1 and V is TRBV10-2; TRBD2 aligns across 9 bases. In germline, CDR1 is WSHSY, CDR2 SAAADI. The J segment lost 16 bases and the V segment lost 4 bases, leaving 8 bases of the junction unmatched. The CDR3 covers 12 residues. The CDR3 here is CASSAAGGLNFF. The CDR3 region has the DNA TGCGCCAGCAGTGCAGCGGGGGGTCTAAATTTCTTC.

The chain has TRBV5-6 and TRBJ2-2; TRBD2 aligns across 10 bases. CDR1 SGHDT and CDR2 YYEEEE come from the germline V gene. With V trimmed by 0 bases and J by 6 bases, 11 bases remained unmatched. There are 18 residues in the CDR3. The CDR3 sequence: CASSLVASGGLYAGELFF. In nucleotides, the CDR3 is TGTGCCAGCAGCTTGGTGGCTAGCGGGGGTTTGTACGCCGGGGAGCTGTTTTTT.

In DNA form, the CDR3 reads TGTGCCAGTAGTATCGGACAGGCAGCTCTCGAGCAGTACTTC. It specifies CASSIGQAALEQYF. This chain joins TRBV19 and TRBJ2-7; 7 nucleotides agree with TRBD1. The length of the CDR3 is 14 residues. The germline CDR1 and CDR2 sequences are LNHDA and SQIVND (reference sequence). With 3 bases clipped from V and 6 bases from J, the junction kept 8 bases outside the gene matches. The complete variable domain, with remaining parts taken from reference TRBV19 and TRBJ2-7, reads DGGITQSPKYLFRKEGQNVTLSCEQNLNHDAMYWYRQDPGQGLRLIYYSQIVNDFQKGDIAEGYSVSREKKESFPLTVTSAQKNPTAFYLCASSIGQAALEQYFGPGTRLTVT.